This TCR beta chain was identified during a study of blood T cell repertoires in COVID-19. On the study more broadly: Specimens from acute and convalescent COVID-19 originated in the United States, Italy and Spain. Nucleic acid was either cDNA or gDNA, and it came from T cells, B-cell-depleted T cells, or PBMCs.

Per the germline V gene, CDR1 is MNHEY and CDR2 is SVGAGI. The ends were cut back, 4 bases at V and 4 bases at J, with 11 bases in the middle. CDR3 size: 13 residues. In the original workflow: Reference gene primers were amplified, and this amplification served to estimate nucleated cell counts. Using immunoSEQ multiplex PCR, the repertoire was profiled, and TCRdb retains in-frame clones only, with some absent. V and J calls and clone size are as listed in that table; D and trimming were resolved from the DNA. The sample shows around 70,000 clones, 75% to 85% of them seen only once. The V gene is TRBV6-5, the J gene TRBJ2-7, with D perhaps TRBD2 (6 bases). Sequencing was carried out using peripheral blood. This TCR was recovered from a human donor in a cohort sampled during active COVID-19. Here the CDR3 DNA reads TGTGCCAGCAGTTCGGGGACTCCTTACGAGCAGTACTTC. Translation gives CASSSGTPYEQYF.